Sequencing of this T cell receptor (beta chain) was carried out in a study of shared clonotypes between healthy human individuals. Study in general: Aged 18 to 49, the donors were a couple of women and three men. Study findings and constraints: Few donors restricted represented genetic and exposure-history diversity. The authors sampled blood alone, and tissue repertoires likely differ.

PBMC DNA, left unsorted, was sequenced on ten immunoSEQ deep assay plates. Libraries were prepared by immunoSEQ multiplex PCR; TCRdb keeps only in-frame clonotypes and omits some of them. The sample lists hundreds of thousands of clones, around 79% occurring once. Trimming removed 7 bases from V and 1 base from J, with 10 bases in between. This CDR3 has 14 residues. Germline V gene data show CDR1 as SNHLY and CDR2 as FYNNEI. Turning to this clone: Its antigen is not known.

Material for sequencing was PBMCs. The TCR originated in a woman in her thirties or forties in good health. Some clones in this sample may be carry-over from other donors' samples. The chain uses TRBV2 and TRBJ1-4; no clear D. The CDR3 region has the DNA TGTGCCAGCAATAGCAGGAGAACTAATGAAAAACTGTTTTTT. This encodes CASNSRRTNEKLFF.